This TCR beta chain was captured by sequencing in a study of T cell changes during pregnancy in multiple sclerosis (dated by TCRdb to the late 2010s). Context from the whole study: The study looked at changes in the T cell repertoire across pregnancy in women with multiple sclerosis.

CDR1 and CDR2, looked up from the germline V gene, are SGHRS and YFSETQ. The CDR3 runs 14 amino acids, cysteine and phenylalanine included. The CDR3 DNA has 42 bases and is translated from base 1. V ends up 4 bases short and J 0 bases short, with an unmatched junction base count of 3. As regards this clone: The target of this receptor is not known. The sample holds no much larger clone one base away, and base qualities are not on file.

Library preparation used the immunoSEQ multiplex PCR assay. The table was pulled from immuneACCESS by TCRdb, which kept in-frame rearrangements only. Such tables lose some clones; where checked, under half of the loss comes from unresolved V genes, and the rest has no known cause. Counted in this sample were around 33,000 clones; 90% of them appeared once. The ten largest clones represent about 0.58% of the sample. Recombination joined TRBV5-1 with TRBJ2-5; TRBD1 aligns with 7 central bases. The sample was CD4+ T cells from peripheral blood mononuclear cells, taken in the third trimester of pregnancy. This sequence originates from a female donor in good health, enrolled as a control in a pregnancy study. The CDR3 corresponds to CASSLDRYQETQYF. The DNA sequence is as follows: TGCGCCAGCAGCCTGGACAGGTACCAAGAGACCCAGTACTTC. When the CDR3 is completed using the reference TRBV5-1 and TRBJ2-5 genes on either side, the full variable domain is KAGVTQTPRYLIKTRGQQVTLSCSPISGHRSVSWYQQTPGQGLQFLFEYFSETQRNKGNFPGRFSGRQFSNSRSEMNVSTLELGDSALYLCASSLDRYQETQYFGPGTRLLVL.